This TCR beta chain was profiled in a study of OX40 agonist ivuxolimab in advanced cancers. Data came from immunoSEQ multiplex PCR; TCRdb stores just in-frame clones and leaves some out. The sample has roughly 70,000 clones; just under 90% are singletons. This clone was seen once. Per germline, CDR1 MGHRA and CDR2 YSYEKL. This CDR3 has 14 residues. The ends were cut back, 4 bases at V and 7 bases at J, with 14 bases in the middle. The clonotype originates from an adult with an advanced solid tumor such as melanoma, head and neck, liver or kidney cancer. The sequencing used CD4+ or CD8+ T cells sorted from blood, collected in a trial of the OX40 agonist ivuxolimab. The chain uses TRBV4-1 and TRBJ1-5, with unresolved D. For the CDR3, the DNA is TGCGCCAGCAGCCTTCGACAAGGAGGACAGCCCCAGCATTTT. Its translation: CASSLRQGGQPQHF.